Presented here are 24 T cell receptor beta chains from one specimen sequenced in a study of blood T cell repertoires in COVID-19. Only in-frame clones appear in the TCRdb table, and some are missing; sequencing was by immunoSEQ multiplex PCR. Among 250,000 or so clones, 88% were seen once, and the ten largest hold roughly 2.5%. The sequenced material came from peripheral blood. These receptors came from a woman in her sixties or seventies with acute or convalescent COVID-19.

The gene calls are TRBV14 and TRBJ2-1; 9 bases fit TRBD1. The CDR3 runs 17 residues. Germline trimming cut 0 bases from V and 5 bases from J; bases unmatched to any gene: 8. CDR1 SGHDN and CDR2 FVKESK come from the germline V gene. The CDR3 is CASSQEWMGQGNNEQFF. The CDR3 bases are TGTGCCAGCAGCCAAGAATGGATGGGACAGGGAAACAATGAGCAGTTCTTC.

In its sample, this clone was seen once. The V gene is TRBV6-5, the J gene TRBJ1-6; 7 bases align to TRBD1. J was trimmed by 5 bases and V by 1 base; bases with no gene match: 2. Germline V gene sequence: CDR1 MNHEY, CDR2 SVGAGI. The length of the CDR3 is 15 residues. CDR3 sequence: CASSYFQGDNSPLHF. In DNA, the CDR3 is TGTGCCAGCAGTTACTTCCAGGGGGATAATTCACCCCTCCACTTT.

In DNA form, the CDR3 reads TGCGCCACCACTTCCGGGAATCAGCCCCAGCATTTT. Residues: CATTSGNQPQHF. The chain links TRBV10-2 to TRBJ1-5; D gene uncertain. This CDR3 contains 12 residues. Between the trimmed V and J ends, which lost 10 bases and 4 bases, there was a span of 11 bases. Looked up from germline, CDR1 is WSHSY and CDR2 is SAAADI.

The chain combines TRBV5-1 with TRBJ2-7; a weak D match, TRBD1 (5 bases). Trimming shortened V by 1 base and J by 2 bases, and 19 bases separated the two germline ends. Germline CDR1 is SGHRS and CDR2 is YFSETQ. The CDR3 has 17 residues. The CDR3 DNA follows: TGCGCCAGCAGCTTGTTTGCCCAGGGCGCAACGACCTACGAGCAGTACTTC. Translating it yields CASSLFAQGATTYEQYF.

The genes are TRBV28 and TRBJ1-5; TRBD1 matches 7 bases. This CDR3 is 15 amino acids long. Germline V gene data show CDR1 as MDHEN and CDR2 as SYDVKM. V was clipped by 6 bases and J by 4 bases; unmatched bases: 9. The CDR3 spells CASSPPTGQNQPQHF. The CDR3 coding sequence is TGTGCCAGCAGCCCGCCTACGGGACAGAATCAGCCCCAGCATTTT.

The rearrangement uses TRBV7-7 and TRBJ2-7, with 11 bases fitting TRBD1. CDR1 SSHAT and CDR2 FNYEAQ come from the germline V gene (reference sequence). The CDR3 is made up of 15 amino acids. With 5 bases clipped from V and 0 bases from J, the junction kept 3 bases outside the gene matches. The CDR3 coding sequence is TGTGCCAGCAGCGCCGGACAGGGGGCCTCCTACGAGCAGTACTTC. Protein sequence: CASSAGQGASYEQYF.

The rearrangement joins TRBV3-1 (or the pseudogene TRBV3-2) to TRBJ1-2; D may be TRBD1 (6 bases). Germline-derived CDR1 and CDR2 are LGHDT and YNNKEL (reference sequence). Trimming took 2 bases from V and 3 from J, leaving 10 bases between them. This CDR3 contains 14 residues. For the CDR3, the DNA is TGTGCCAGCAGCCAACGGACAGCCCACTATGGCTACACCTTC. Translating it yields CASSQRTAHYGYTF.

V gene TRBV19 combines with J gene TRBJ2-5, with TRBD1 identical over 7 bases. After removal of 5 bases from V and 6 bases from J, the junction contained 6 bases not matched to a gene. The CDR3 contains 13 residues. Germline V lookup: CDR1 LNHDA, CDR2 SQIVND (reference sequence). CDR3 nucleotide sequence: TGTGCCAGTAGTCCCACAGGGGTAAAGACCCAGTACTTC. This translates into CASSPTGVKTQYF.

The chain is built from TRBV7-2 and TRBJ1-3, with D tentatively TRBD1 (5 bases). The CDR3 is made up of 15 amino acids. V was pared by 5 bases and J by 5 bases, with 16 bases between. Germline loops: CDR1 SGHTA, CDR2 FQGNSA. This chain's CDR3 is CASSPGREHRNTIYF. CDR3 DNA sequence: TGTGCCAGCAGCCCCGGCAGGGAACATCGAAACACCATATATTTT.

The CDR3 reads CASSRTENIQYF. The CDR3 nucleotides are TGTGCCAGCAGTCGGACAGAAAACATTCAGTACTTC. The chain recombines TRBV2 with TRBJ2-4, with D perhaps TRBD1 (6 bases). Germline values: CDR1 SNHLY, CDR2 FYNNEI. V was pared by 5 bases and J by 5 bases, with 7 bases between. The CDR3 has 12 residues.

The V gene is TRBV24-1, the J gene TRBJ2-5; 8 nucleotides align to TRBD2. Germline loops: CDR1 KGHDR, CDR2 SFDVKD. Trimming cost V 3 bases and J 7 bases; bases outside gene matches: 6. The CDR3 runs 14 residues. DNA for the CDR3: TGTGCCACCAGTGATCTGGGACTAGTAGGGACCCAGTACTTC. Translated: CATSDLGLVGTQYF.

V and J are TRBV27 and TRBJ1-2; D possibly corresponds to TRBD1 (6 bases). V was clipped by 5 bases and J by 9 bases, with 16 bases between them. The CDR3 loop spans 13 amino acids. Germline CDR1 MNHEY, CDR2 SMNVEV (reference sequence). CDR3 sequence reads: CASSVQGQHRYTF. The CDR3 DNA follows: TGTGCCAGCAGTGTACAGGGTCAGCATCGCTACACCTTC.

On this clone: In the same sample, other DNA sequences code for this CDR3. The chain joins TRBV18 to TRBJ2-1, with D possibly TRBD2 on 6 matching bases. Per the germline V gene, CDR1 is KGHSH and CDR2 is LQKENI. V gave up 1 base and J gave up 4 bases, with 8 bases separating them. The length of the CDR3 is 14 residues. The CDR3 coding sequence is TGTGCCAGCTCACCACAGGGAGGTTACAATGAGCAGTTCTTC. Amino acids: CASSPQGGYNEQFF.

The chain joins TRBV6-5 to TRBJ2-5; TRBD1 matches at 8 bases. Germline-derived CDR1 and CDR2 are MNHEY and SVGAGI. V shed 7 bases and J 1 base; nucleotides not matched to a gene: 5. CDR3 length equals 14 residues. The CDR3 loop is CASNRDRIQETQYF. The CDR3 DNA reads as TGTGCCAGCAACCGGGACAGGATCCAAGAGACCCAGTACTTC.

J is TRBJ2-7 and V is TRBV7-2; D might be TRBD2 (6 bases). Germline CDR1 SGHTA, CDR2 FQGNSA. The CDR3 extends over 15 amino acids. Trimming pared 1 base from V and 0 bases from J, leaving 10 bases between. The CDR3 DNA reads as TGTGCCAGCAGCTTAGTGGAGGGTCACTCCTACGAGCAGTACTTC. Translating it yields CASSLVEGHSYEQYF.

The chain carries TRBV2 and TRBJ2-3; 8 nucleotides align to TRBD1. The V gene's germline CDR1 is SNHLY and CDR2 FYNNEI. The J segment lost 5 bases and the V segment lost 7 bases, leaving 5 bases of the junction unmatched. The CDR3 is made up of 13 amino acids. CDR3 nucleotides: TGTGCCAGCATAGGACAGGGCCTAGATACGCAGTATTTT. This sequence encodes CASIGQGLDTQYF.

The V and J genes are TRBV2 and TRBJ1-6; D not resolved. Germline V CDR1 and CDR2: SNHLY, FYNNEI. This CDR3 has 15 amino acids. V lost 6 bases to trimming and J lost 0 bases, with 9 bases between them. The CDR3 reads CASSSQNSYNSPLHF. The CDR3 DNA is TGTGCCAGCAGCTCACAGAACTCCTATAATTCACCCCTCCACTTT.

The rearrangement joins TRBV28 to TRBJ1-5; TRBD1 agrees at 8 bases. The CDR3 length is 15 residues. Unmatched junction bases numbered 7, after V lost 5 bases and J lost 4 bases. From germline, CDR1 is MDHEN and CDR2 SYDVKM. The CDR3 is CASSRQGPSNQPQHF. Here the CDR3 DNA reads TGTGCCAGCAGTAGACAGGGGCCTAGTAATCAGCCCCAGCATTTT.

This clone occurred once. This chain connects TRBV7-9 to TRBJ2-4; TRBD2 agrees at 15 bases. V was pared by 5 bases and J by 1 base, with 9 bases of the junction left unmatched. The germline gives CDR1 SEHNR, CDR2 FQNEAQ (reference sequence). This CDR3 is built from 19 residues. The DNA for the CDR3 is TGTGCCAGCAGCCCAGGAGGACTAGCGGGAGGGCCGGCCAAAAACATTCAGTACTTC. Residues: CASSPGGLAGGPAKNIQYF.

This clone was detected once. V usage is TRBV4-2 and J usage is TRBJ2-1, with D unresolved. With 2 bases removed from V and 7 bases from J, the gap between germline ends came to 9 bases. The CDR3 runs to 13 residues. Germline V gene data show CDR1 as LGHNA and CDR2 as YNFKEQ. The CDR3 region has the DNA TGTGCCAGCAGCCAACCCAACGGGAATGAGCAGTTCTTC. The encoded protein is CASSQPNGNEQFF.

This chain links TRBV24-1 with TRBJ2-6, with D uncertain. V was shortened by 3 bases and J by 4 bases, with 12 bases between the two germline ends. In germline, CDR1 is KGHDR, CDR2 SFDVKD. This CDR3 region has 16 residues. CDR3 residues: CATSDSDAIGANVLTF. CDR3 coding DNA: TGTGCCACCAGTGATAGCGATGCTATAGGGGCCAACGTCCTGACTTTC.

The V and J genes are TRBV6-5 and TRBJ2-4; 8 bases align to TRBD2. Losses at the gene ends were 5 bases for V and 4 bases for J; bases not matched to a gene: 7. The CDR3 runs 15 residues. Germline V lookup: CDR1 MNHEY, CDR2 SVGAGI. In DNA form, the CDR3 reads TGTGCCAGCAGTACGGGACTAGGTAGTAAAAACATTCAGTACTTC. Translation: CASSTGLGSKNIQYF.

In this sample, this clone turned up once. This chain links TRBV28 with TRBJ1-2; possibly TRBD1 for D (5 bases). CDR1 is MDHEN, CDR2 SYDVKM, per germline. Trimming stripped 6 bases from V and 7 bases from J, with 15 bases between. This CDR3 comprises 13 residues. Here the CDR3 reads CASSADSQRGYTF. The CDR3, as DNA: TGTGCCAGCAGCGCCGACAGTCAGCGTGGCTACACCTTC.

The chain links TRBV7-3 to TRBJ2-1; 8 nucleotides line up with TRBD2. The germline CDR1 and CDR2 sequences are SGHTA and FQGTGA. The CDR3 extends over 19 amino acids. J lost 7 bases, V lost 1 base, and 18 bases had no gene match. The CDR3 region is CASSLNTSGFEASRNEQFF. The CDR3 region has the DNA TGTGCCAGCAGCTTAAACACTAGCGGATTCGAGGCGTCCCGAAATGAGCAGTTCTTC.